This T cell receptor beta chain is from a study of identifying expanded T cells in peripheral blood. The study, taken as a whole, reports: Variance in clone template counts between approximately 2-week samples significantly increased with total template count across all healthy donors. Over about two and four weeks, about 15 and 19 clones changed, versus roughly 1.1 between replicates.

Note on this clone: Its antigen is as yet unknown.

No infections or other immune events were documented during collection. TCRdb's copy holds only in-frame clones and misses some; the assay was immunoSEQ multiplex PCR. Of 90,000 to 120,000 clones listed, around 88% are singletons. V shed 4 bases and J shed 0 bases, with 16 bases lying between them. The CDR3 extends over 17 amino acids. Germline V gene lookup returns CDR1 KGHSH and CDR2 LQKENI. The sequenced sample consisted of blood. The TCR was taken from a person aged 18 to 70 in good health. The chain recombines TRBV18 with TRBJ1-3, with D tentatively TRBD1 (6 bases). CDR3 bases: TGTGCCAGCTCACAGGGGGTCGAGAGCAGCTCTGGAAACACCATATATTTT. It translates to CASSQGVESSSGNTIYF.